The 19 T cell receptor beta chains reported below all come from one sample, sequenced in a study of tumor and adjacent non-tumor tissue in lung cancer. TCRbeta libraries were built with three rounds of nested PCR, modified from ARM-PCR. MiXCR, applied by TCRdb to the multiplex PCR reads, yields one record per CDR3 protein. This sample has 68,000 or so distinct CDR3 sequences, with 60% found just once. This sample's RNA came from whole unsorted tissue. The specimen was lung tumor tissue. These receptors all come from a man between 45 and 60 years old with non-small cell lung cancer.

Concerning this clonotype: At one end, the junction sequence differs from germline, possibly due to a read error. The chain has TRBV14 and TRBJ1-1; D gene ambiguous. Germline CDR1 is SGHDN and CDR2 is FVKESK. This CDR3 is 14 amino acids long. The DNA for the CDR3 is TGTGACAGCAGCCCGGGAGAGGGATCCACTGAAGCTTTCTTT. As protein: CDSSPGEGSTEAFF.

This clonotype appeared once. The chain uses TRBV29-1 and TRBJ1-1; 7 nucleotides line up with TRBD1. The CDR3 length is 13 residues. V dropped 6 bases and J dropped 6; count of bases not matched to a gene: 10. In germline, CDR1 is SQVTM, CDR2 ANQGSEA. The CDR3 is CSVRQGSGAEAFF. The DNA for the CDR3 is TGCAGCGTCAGACAGGGTAGCGGCGCTGAAGCTTTCTTT.

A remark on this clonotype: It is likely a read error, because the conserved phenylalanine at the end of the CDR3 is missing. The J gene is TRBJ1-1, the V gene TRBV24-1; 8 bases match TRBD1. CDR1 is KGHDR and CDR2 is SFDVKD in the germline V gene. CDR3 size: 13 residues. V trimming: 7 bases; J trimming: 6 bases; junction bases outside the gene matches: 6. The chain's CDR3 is CATRRTGSPEAFI. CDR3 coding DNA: TGTGCCACCAGGAGGACAGGGAGCCCTGAAGCTTTCATT.

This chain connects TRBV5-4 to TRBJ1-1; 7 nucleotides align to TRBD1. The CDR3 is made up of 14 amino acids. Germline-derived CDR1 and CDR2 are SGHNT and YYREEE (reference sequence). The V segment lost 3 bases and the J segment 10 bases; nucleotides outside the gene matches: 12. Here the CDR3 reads CASSSQGPNSGAFF. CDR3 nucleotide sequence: TGTGCCAGCAGCTCACAGGGGCCGAACAGTGGAGCTTTCTTT.

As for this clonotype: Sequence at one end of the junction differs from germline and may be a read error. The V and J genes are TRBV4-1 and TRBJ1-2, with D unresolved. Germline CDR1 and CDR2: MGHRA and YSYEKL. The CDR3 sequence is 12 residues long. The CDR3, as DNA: TGTGCCAGCTGCCAAGATGGCTATGGCTACACCTTC. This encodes CASCQDGYGYTF.

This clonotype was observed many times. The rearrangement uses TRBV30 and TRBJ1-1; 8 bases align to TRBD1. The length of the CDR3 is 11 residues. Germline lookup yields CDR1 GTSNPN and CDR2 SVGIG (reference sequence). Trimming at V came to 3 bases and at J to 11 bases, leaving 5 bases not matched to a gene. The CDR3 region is CAWRVDREAFF. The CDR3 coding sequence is TGTGCCTGGAGAGTGGACAGGGAGGCTTTCTTT.

CDR3 region: CAWSLGLGTDTQYF. The CDR3 nucleotides read TGTGCCTGGAGCCTGGGTCTGGGGACAGATACGCAGTATTTT. V is TRBV30 and J is TRBJ2-3; D remains unclear. Germline CDR1 reads GTSNPN; CDR2 reads SVGIG (reference sequence). The CDR3 spans 14 residues. Trimming cost V 3 bases and J 3 bases, with 13 bases left between them.

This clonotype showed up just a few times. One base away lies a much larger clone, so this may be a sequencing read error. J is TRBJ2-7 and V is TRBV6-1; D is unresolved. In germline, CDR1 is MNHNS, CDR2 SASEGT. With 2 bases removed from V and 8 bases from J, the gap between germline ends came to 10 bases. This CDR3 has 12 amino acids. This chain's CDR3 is CASSENEYKQYF. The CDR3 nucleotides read TGTGCCAGCAGTGAAAATGAGTACAAGCAGTACTTC.

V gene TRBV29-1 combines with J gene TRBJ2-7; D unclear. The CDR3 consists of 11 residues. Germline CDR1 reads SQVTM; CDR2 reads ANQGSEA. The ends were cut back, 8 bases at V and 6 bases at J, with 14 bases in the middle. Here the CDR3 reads CSLGRPSEQYF. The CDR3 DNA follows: TGCAGCCTTGGGCGACCTAGCGAGCAGTACTTC.

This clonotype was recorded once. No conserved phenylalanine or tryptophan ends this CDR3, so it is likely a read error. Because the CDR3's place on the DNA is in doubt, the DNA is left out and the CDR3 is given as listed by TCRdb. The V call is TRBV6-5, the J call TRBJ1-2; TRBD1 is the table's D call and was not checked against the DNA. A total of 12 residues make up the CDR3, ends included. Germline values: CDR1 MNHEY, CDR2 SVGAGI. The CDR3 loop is CASRTEPYGYII.

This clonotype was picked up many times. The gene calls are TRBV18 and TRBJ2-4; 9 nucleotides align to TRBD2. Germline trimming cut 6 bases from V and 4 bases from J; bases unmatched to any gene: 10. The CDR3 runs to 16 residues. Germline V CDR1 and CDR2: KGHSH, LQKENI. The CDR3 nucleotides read TGTGCCAGCTCCCTACTTGAGCGGGGGGCAAAAAACATTCAGTACTTC. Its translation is CASSLLERGAKNIQYF.

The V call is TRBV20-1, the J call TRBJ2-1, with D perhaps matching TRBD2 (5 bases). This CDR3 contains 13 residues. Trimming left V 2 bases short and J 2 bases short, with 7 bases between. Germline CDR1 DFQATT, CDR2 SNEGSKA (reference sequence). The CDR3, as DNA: TGCAGTGCTAGATCCGGGGCCTACAATGAGCAGTTCTTC. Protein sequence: CSARSGAYNEQFF.

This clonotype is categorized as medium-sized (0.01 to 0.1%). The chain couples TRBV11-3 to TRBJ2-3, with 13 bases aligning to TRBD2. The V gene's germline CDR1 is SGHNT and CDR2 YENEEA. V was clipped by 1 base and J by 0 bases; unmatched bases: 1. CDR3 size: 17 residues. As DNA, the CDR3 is TGTGCCAGCAGCTTAGGGACTAGCGGGGGAAGCACAGATACGCAGTATTTT. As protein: CASSLGTSGGSTDTQYF. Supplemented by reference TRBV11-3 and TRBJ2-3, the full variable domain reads EAGVVQSPRYKIIEKKQPVAFWCNPISGHNTLYWYLQNLGQGPELLIRYENEEAVDDSQLPKDRFSAERLKGVDSTLKIQPAELGDSAVYLCASSLGTSGGSTDTQYFGPGTRLTVL.

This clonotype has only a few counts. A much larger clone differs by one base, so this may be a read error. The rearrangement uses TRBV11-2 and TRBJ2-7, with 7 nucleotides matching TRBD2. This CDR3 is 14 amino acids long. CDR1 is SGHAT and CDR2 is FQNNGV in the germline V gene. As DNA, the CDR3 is TGTGCCGGCAGCTTAAATCCTAGCGGCTACGAGCAGTACTTC. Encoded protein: CAGSLNPSGYEQYF.

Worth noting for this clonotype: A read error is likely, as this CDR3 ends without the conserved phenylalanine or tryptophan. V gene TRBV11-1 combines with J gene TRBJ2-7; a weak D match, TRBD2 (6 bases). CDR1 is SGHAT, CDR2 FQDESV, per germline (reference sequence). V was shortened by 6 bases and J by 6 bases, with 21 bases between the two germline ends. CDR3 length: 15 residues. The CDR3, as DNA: TGTGCCAGCAGATCCAACCTAGCGCGAGACACCGAGCAGTACCTC. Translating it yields CASRSNLARDTEQYL.

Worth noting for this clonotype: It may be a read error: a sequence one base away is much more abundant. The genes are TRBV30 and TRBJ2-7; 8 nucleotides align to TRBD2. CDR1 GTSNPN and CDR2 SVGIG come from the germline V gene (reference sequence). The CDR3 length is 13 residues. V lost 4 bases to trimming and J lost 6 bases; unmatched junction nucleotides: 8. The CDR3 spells CAWNGRGFGEQYF. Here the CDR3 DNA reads TGTGCCTGGAACGGGAGGGGGTTTGGCGAGCAGTACTTC. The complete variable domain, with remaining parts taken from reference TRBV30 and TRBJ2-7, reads SQTIHQWPATLVQPVGSPLSLECTVEGTSNPNLYWYRQAAGRGLQLLFYSVGIGQISSEVPQNLSASRPQDRQFILSSKKLLLSDSGFYLCAWNGRGFGEQYFGPGTRLTVT.

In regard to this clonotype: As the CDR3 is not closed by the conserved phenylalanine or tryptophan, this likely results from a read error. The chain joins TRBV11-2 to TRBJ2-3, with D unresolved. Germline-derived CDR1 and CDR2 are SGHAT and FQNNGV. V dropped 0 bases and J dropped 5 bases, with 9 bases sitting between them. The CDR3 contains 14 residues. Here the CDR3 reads CASSLDPVVDTQYY. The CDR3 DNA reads TGTGCCAGCAGCTTAGATCCAGTCGTAGATACGCAGTATTAT.

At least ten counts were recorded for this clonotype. In nucleotides, the CDR3 is TGTGCCAGCAGCCAAGAAATTTCTAGCGCTGAGAACACCGGGGAGCTGTTTTTT. Protein sequence: CASSQEISSAENTGELFF. V gene TRBV4-2 combines with J gene TRBJ2-2; a weak D match, TRBD2 (6 bases). Looked up from germline, CDR1 is LGHNA and CDR2 is YNFKEQ. This CDR3 spans 18 amino acids. V lost 0 bases and J 1 base, leaving 15 bases between the germline ends.

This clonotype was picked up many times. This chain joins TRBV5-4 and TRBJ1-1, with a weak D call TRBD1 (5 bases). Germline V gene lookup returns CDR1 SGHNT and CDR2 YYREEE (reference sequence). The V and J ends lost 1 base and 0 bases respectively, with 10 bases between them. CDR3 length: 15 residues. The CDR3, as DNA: TGTGCCAGCAGCTTGACAACGACAGTGAACACTGAAGCTTTCTTT. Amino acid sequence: CASSLTTTVNTEAFF.